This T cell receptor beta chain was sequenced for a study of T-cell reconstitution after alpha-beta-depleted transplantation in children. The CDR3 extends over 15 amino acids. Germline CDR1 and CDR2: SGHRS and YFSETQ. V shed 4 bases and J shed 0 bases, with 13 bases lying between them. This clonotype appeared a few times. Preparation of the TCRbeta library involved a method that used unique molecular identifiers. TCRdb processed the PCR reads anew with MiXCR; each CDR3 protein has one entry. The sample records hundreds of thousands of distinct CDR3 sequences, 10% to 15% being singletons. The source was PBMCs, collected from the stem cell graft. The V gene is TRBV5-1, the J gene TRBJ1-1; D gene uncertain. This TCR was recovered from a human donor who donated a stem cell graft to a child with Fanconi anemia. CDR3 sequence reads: CASSAGATMNTEAFF. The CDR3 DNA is TGCGCCAGCAGCGCCGGAGCGACAATGAACACTGAAGCTTTCTTT.